These T cell receptor beta chains were read from a single sample in a study of T cells after yellow fever vaccination. TCRdb independently ran MiXCR on the 5' RACE reads; one entry per CDR3 protein. The table shows approximately 140,000 distinct CDR3 sequences, with around 7.7% occurring only once. The material sequenced was CD4+ T cells sorted from PBMCs, taken 5 days after the yellow fever booster vaccination. These receptors originate from a man aged 25 to 45 who received the YFV17D yellow fever vaccine. The conserved cysteine and the conserved F or W are not part of the CDR3 here. For some rows the clone size is stated as once, few or many, or as a class when expanded; others skip it.

J	size	V	length	CDR3
TRBJ2-2	many	TRBV5-1	13	ASSLTGGAGGELF
TRBJ2-5	many	TRBV30	12	AWSGIVPGETQY
TRBJ2-2	many	TRBV12-3/TRBV12-4	13	ASRATSGTTGELF
TRBJ2-1	few	TRBV7-8	12	ASSLTERENEQF
TRBJ1-1	few	TRBV28	12	ASSLYRAGAEAF
TRBJ2-3	NA	TRBV7-2	14	ASSSALAEVLNTQY
TRBJ2-7	many	TRBV23-1	16	ASSQMGCRDSFLNEQY
TRBJ2-3	many	TRBV7-2	13	ASSFFFGGTDTQY
TRBJ2-1	many	TRBV10-1	16	ASSDPTGGTLLRNEQF
TRBJ1-6	many	TRBV7-6	13	ASSAQGLGNSPLH
TRBJ2-1	NA	TRBV11-3	14	ASSPRRESTTMRQF
TRBJ2-1	many	TRBV20-1	15	SARDPIGKSSYNEQF
TRBJ2-1	many	TRBV6-2/TRBV6-3	11	ASRGDGYNEQF
TRBJ2-1	many	TRBV5-6	10	ASSSGTPEQF
TRBJ2-7	many	TRBV7-9	12	ASSPSLGKASRY
TRBJ1-6	few	TRBV29-1	12	SARGPEVNSPLH
TRBJ2-7	many	TRBV7-9	15	ASSLSLGGRGDHEQY
TRBJ2-5	many	TRBV15	13	ATSRSLGLQETQY
TRBJ2-3	many	TRBV6-5	11	ATASGGKDTQY
TRBJ1-2	many	TRBV19	13	ASSLPGQLNYGYT
TRBJ2-4	many	TRBV20-1	11	SAEGLAMNIQY
TRBJ2-1	many	TRBV6-5	12	ASSYDFSYNEQF
TRBJ1-1	NA	TRBV23-1	15	ASSRRTGQTGNTEAF
TRBJ2-3	many	TRBV10-1	10	ASGRSTDTQY
TRBJ2-4	few	TRBV29-1	13	SVVMTQALMYIQY
TRBJ2-7	many	TRBV6-2/TRBV6-3	14	ASRTLPGQGGYEQY
TRBJ2-2	many	TRBV12-5	15	ASGLPHPDRSTGELF
TRBJ2-3	many	TRBV29-1	14	TPPFGGGYRTDTQY
TRBJ1-3	many	TRBV28	12	ASSFEVSGNTIY
TRBJ2-7	many	TRBV18	13	ASSPQGAYSYEQY
TRBJ2-1	many	TRBV7-3	11	ASSLGLVNEQF
TRBJ1-2	many	TRBV5-1	12	ASSTLTADYGYT
TRBJ2-5	many	TRBV5-1	11	ASSFRSQETQY
TRBJ2-5	few	TRBV27	12	ASSLSPYRETQY
TRBJ2-1	many	TRBV20-1	13	SAKQAAGGTNEKF
TRBJ2-1	many	TRBV27	11	ASSLGIYNEQF
TRBJ1-2	many	TRBV20-1	14	SARVESGLQSYGYT
TRBJ2-3	NA	TRBV29-1	11	SVEKGSTDTQY
TRBJ2-5	many	TRBV6-5	13	ASSYVAVAQETQY
TRBJ1-5	many	TRBV27	13	ASSIRGFINQPQH